Below are 13 T cell receptor beta chains sequenced from a single sample in a study of blood T cells in healthy people across ages. Sample-barcoded 5' priming and a J-beta primer mix drove a second PCR of roughly 7 to 11 cycles. TCRdb ran MiXCR on the 5' RACE reads and lists one entry per CDR3 protein. Of 950,000 to 1,200,000 distinct CDR3 sequences listed, roughly two fifths were seen once; the top ten hold roughly 14%. Sequenced material: blood. Receptors were obtained from a man aged 18 to 30 in good health.

CDR3 DNA: TGCAGCGTAGGAGCGGGGGCCCTTAACTATGGCTACACCTTC. This codes for CSVGAGALNYGYTF. This chain uses TRBV29-1 with TRBJ1-2; tentative D call: TRBD1 (6 bases). CDR3 length: 14 residues. CDR1 SQVTM and CDR2 ANQGSEA come from the germline V gene. The ends were cut back, 6 bases at V and 1 base at J, with 15 bases in the middle.

In the case of this clonotype: Since a much larger clone is just one base distant, this may be a read error. The chain is built from TRBV4-3 and TRBJ2-3; perhaps TRBD2 as D (6 bases). The germline V and J ends were trimmed by 0 bases and 0 bases, with 16 bases remaining between them. CDR3 length: 18 residues. Germline values: CDR1 LGHNA, CDR2 YSLEER. CDR3 in amino acids: CASSQDTCDLASTDTQYF. The CDR3 DNA reads TGCGCCAGCAGCCAAGACACCTGCGACCTAGCGAGCACAGATACGCAGTATTTT.

The chain couples TRBV20-1 to TRBJ2-4, with D perhaps matching TRBD1 (5 bases). The CDR3 contains 14 residues. V lost 6 bases, J lost 0 bases, and 12 bases lay in between. The germline gives CDR1 DFQATT, CDR2 SNEGSKA (reference sequence). CDR3 residues: CSAPRALAKNIQYF. The CDR3 coding sequence is TGCAGTGCACCCAGGGCCCTAGCCAAAAACATTCAGTACTTC.

This clonotype has ten or more counts. V is TRBV12-3 or TRBV12-4 and J is TRBJ2-6; no firm D call. The CDR3 consists of 14 residues. V gave up 3 bases and J gave up 4 bases, with 7 bases separating them. For the CDR3, the DNA is TGTGCCAGCAGTTTTGAGTTCGGGGCCAACGTCCTGACTTTC. Translation: CASSFEFGANVLTF.

The J gene is TRBJ2-3, the V gene TRBV20-1; D remains unclear. The CDR3 contains 14 residues. V was clipped by 6 bases and J by 4 bases, with 17 bases between them. Germline lookup yields CDR1 DFQATT and CDR2 SNEGSKA (reference sequence). CDR3 coding DNA: TGCAGTGCCACAGTGAGGTCCAAATCAGATACGCAGTATTTT. Translated, it gives CSATVRSKSDTQYF.

The chain carries TRBV4-2 and TRBJ2-1; 9 positions agree with TRBD2. V lost 1 base to trimming and J lost 3 bases; unmatched junction nucleotides: 7. This CDR3 is 17 amino acids long. Germline V gene lookup returns CDR1 LGHNA and CDR2 YNFKEQ. CDR3 bases: TGTGCCAGCAGCCAAGTAACAGCGGGGGGCCTCTACAATGAGCAGTTCTTC. Translation: CASSQVTAGGLYNEQFF.

The rearrangement uses TRBV7-9 and TRBJ2-6, with D perhaps TRBD1 (5 bases). Germline V gene sequence: CDR1 SEHNR, CDR2 FQNEAQ (reference sequence). The ends were cut back, 0 bases at V and 5 bases at J, with 8 bases in the middle. This CDR3 spans 15 amino acids. CDR3 in DNA: TGTGCCAGCAGCTTAGCCCAGGGATGGGCCAACGTCCTGACTTTC. It specifies CASSLAQGWANVLTF.

J is TRBJ1-2 and V is TRBV7-2; a weak D match, TRBD1 (5 bases). With 5 bases removed from V and 8 bases from J, the gap between germline ends came to 24 bases. CDR3 length: 16 amino acids. Germline CDR1 is SGHTA and CDR2 is FQGNSA. CDR3 bases: TGTGCCAGCAGCCCCCCTCCGGGGACCCAAACGGGCGGCTACACCTTC. Translating it yields CASSPPPGTQTGGYTF.

This sequence joins TRBV20-1 and TRBJ2-3, with TRBD2 matching 13 bases. Germline V gives CDR1 DFQATT, CDR2 SNEGSKA (reference sequence). This CDR3 contains 16 residues. V shed 6 bases and J 2 bases; nucleotides not matched to a gene: 8. The CDR3 region has the DNA TGCAGTGCCCAACCGGGACTAGCGGGGCTCACAGATACGCAGTATTTT. Its translation: CSAQPGLAGLTDTQYF.

In its sample, this clonotype was seen a few times. The rearrangement links TRBV6-2 or TRBV6-3 to TRBJ1-1; 9 positions agree with TRBD1. The CDR3 consists of 17 residues. V lost 5 bases to trimming and J lost 1 base; unmatched junction nucleotides: 11. Per the germline V gene, CDR1 is MNHEY and CDR2 is SVGEGT. The CDR3 DNA sequence: TGTGCCAGCAGTCAAAAAACAGGGGGCGACCCGAACACTGAAGCTTTCTTT. Protein product: CASSQKTGGDPNTEAFF.

The genes are TRBV6-5 and TRBJ2-1; a weak D match, TRBD1 (6 bases). Germline loops: CDR1 MNHEY, CDR2 SVGAGI. CDR3 size: 17 residues. V shed 6 bases and J shed 10 bases, with 28 bases lying between them. CDR3 in amino acids: CASSFSSSGTHFYEQFF. In DNA form, the CDR3 reads TGTGCCAGCAGCTTCTCGTCCTCCGGGACACATTTCTACGAGCAGTTCTTC.

The chain carries TRBV21-1 and TRBJ2-3; no check of the table's D call, TRBD1, against the DNA was made. TRBV21-1 is noted as a pseudogene. The CDR3 has 16 amino acids. CDR3 DNA sequence: TGTGCCAGGCAAGGTCATCCCGGACCATACACAGATACGCAGTATTTT. Translation gives CARQGHPGPYTDTQYF.

V usage is TRBV5-1 and J usage is TRBJ1-1, with D perhaps TRBD1 (6 bases). V lost 4 bases and J 2 bases, leaving 12 bases between the germline ends. Germline assignment: CDR1 SGHRS and CDR2 YFSETQ. The CDR3 runs to 14 residues. As DNA, the CDR3 is TGCGCCAGCAGCGCGGCAGGGGCCAACACTGAAGCTTTCTTT. This gives the protein CASSAAGANTEAFF.